Presented here are 3 T cell receptor beta chains from one specimen sequenced in a study of siplizumab effects on memory and regulatory T cells. Some clones are missing from TCRdb's copy, which holds only in-frame ones; the method was immunoSEQ multiplex PCR. The sample contains under 95,000 clones, 94% of which appear only once. Specimen: non-Treg CD4+ T cells sorted from blood. The receptors here all came from a human donor in good health.

The rearrangement uses TRBV28 and TRBJ2-7; D is ambiguous. This CDR3 has 13 residues. Trimming took off 7 bases at V and 0 bases at J, with 10 bases between the two ends. CDR1 and CDR2 from the germline V gene are MDHEN and SYDVKM. CDR3 bases: TGTGCCAGCACAAGTTTGAGCTCCTACGAGCAGTACTTC. Translation: CASTSLSSYEQYF.

The rearrangement links TRBV30 to TRBJ1-1, with 8 bases that match TRBD1. Germline V gives CDR1 GTSNPN, CDR2 SVGIG (reference sequence). Germline trimming cut 3 bases from V and 3 bases from J; bases unmatched to any gene: 3. The CDR3 sequence is 13 residues long. CDR3 region: CAWRYRGDTEAFF. The CDR3 nucleotides are TGTGCCTGGAGGTACAGGGGGGACACTGAAGCTTTCTTT.

The gene calls are TRBV18 and TRBJ1-1; tentatively, D is TRBD1 (6 bases). Germline V CDR1 and CDR2: KGHSH, LQKENI. Trimming cost V 4 bases and J 4 bases, with 10 bases left between them. CDR3 size: 13 residues. CDR3 amino acids: CASSRQESTEAFF. Here the CDR3 DNA reads TGTGCCAGCTCACGACAGGAAAGCACTGAAGCTTTCTTT.